One T cell receptor beta chain is described in this entry. The junction differs from germline at one of its ends, possibly a read error. CDR3 length equals 15 residues. Germline CDR1 and CDR2: MNHNY and SVGAGI (reference sequence). Here immunoSEQ multiplex PCR was the method, and the copy in TCRdb shows in-frame clones only, minus some. The sample has about 800 clones; around nine tenths are singletons. This sample was taken from a study of T cells in lung cancer brain metastases. The wider study: Between primary and metastasis resection, about 90% of the roughly 20 patients were untreated.

This rearrangement joins TRBV6-6 to TRBJ2-3, with 9 nucleotides matching TRBD1. The specimen sequenced was tumor tissue from the primary lung tumor. The origin of this receptor is a woman in her seventies with non-small cell lung cancer. The CDR3 loop is CASSYGTGNTDTQYF. The CDR3 DNA reads TGTGCCAGCAGTTACGGGACAGGGAACACAGATACGCAATATTTT.